A selection of T cell receptor beta chains follows, all from one sample in a study of T cells in Graves' hyperthyroidism and ophthalmopathy. TCRdb used MiXCR to reprocess the multiplex PCR reads, holding one entry per CDR3 protein. This sample has about 420,000 distinct CDR3 sequences, with roughly 15% found just once. What was sequenced was blood. Receptors originate from a woman aged 18-29 years with Graves' hyperthyroidism. CDR3s leave out the opening cysteine and the closing phenylalanine or tryptophan. Each record gives: V gene, J gene, CDR3 protein.

TRBV29-1	TRBJ2-5	SVATGTSTQETQY
TRBV7-8	TRBJ2-1	ASSLETRGEQF
TRBV7-9	TRBJ2-1	ASSFDFNEQF
TRBV28	TRBJ1-5	ASSLLSGGVVNQPQH
TRBV27	TRBJ2-1	ASSFTGITEQF
TRBV30	TRBJ2-3	ASSLQGDTQY
TRBV7-8	TRBJ2-1	ASSLEVAGVRVQF
TRBV19	TRBJ1-2	ASSISVYGYT
TRBV5-5	TRBJ1-4	ASSYQGSREKLF
TRBV28	TRBJ2-7	ASSRPQVDGRYEQY
TRBV6-1	TRBJ2-7	ASILLAGGPYEQY
TRBV27	TRBJ2-1	ASSLTRTGSEQF
TRBV18	TRBJ2-1	ASFPGTGGRHNEQF
TRBV29-1	TRBJ1-2	SVAVDRGHYGYT
TRBV2	TRBJ1-5	ASSARGLPSNQPQH
TRBV7-2	TRBJ2-1	ASSLAASGTAYNEQF
TRBV7-9	TRBJ1-1	ASSLVTQRRTEAF
TRBV6-1	TRBJ1-1	ASRPTGYTEAF
TRBV20-1	TRBJ2-1	SAYPGSTGTRNNEQF
TRBV7-2	TRBJ2-7	ASSLGSLKYEQY
TRBV27	TRBJ2-7	ASSWGDGSYEQY
TRBV5-1	TRBJ2-3	ASSLETGGLTDTQY
TRBV4-3	TRBJ1-6	ASSQAGVSPLH
TRBV9	TRBJ2-1	ASSVTSGSFNEQF
TRBV5-5	TRBJ1-2	ASTDDLRRGYT
TRBV2	TRBJ1-5	ASSEQGAGQPQH
TRBV5-8	TRBJ2-1	ASRQDRVYNEQF
TRBV2	TRBJ1-1	ASSADRGRSEAF
TRBV4-1	TRBJ2-7	ASSHEDRRTYEQY
TRBV28	TRBJ2-4	ASSLGQINIQY
TRBV9	TRBJ1-5	ASSVGNQPQH
TRBV19	TRBJ2-2	ASSSSSGSWTGELF
TRBV20-1	TRBJ1-2	SARDGIQLVYGYT
TRBV20-1	TRBJ2-1	SARDLASDVDEQF
TRBV11-2	TRBJ2-7	ASSIVRGRREQY
TRBV6-4	TRBJ2-7	ASAVGGKSYEQY
TRBV20-1	TRBJ1-1	SARAGKDTEAF
TRBV12-3/TRBV12-4	TRBJ2-5	ASSFGQETQY
TRBV24-1	TRBJ2-5	ATSDRGVETQY
TRBV27	TRBJ1-1	ASSHTGGLRMNTEAF
TRBV7-8	TRBJ1-4	ASSLGQAEKLF
TRBV27	TRBJ2-2	ASSLTPGGAGELF
TRBV6-1	TRBJ2-1	ASRTLAESYNEQF